This T cell receptor beta chain was captured by sequencing in a study of response to subunit inactivated influenza vaccine. TCRdb fed the RT-PCR reads into MiXCR, producing one record per CDR3 protein. The sample contains about 500,000 distinct CDR3 sequences, 16% of which appear only once. V lost 0 bases and J 7 bases, leaving 14 bases between the germline ends. The CDR3 has 15 residues. The V gene's germline CDR1 is SGDLS and CDR2 YYNGEE. The source is a man aged 50 to 69 who received an inactivated influenza vaccine. This chain connects TRBV9 to TRBJ2-4; D ambiguous. This material consisted of CD4+ T cells sorted from PBMCs, taken roughly 24 months after vaccination. CDR3 in DNA: TGTGCCAGCAGCGTAGGGTACGGAAGGCACAACATTCAGTACTTC. This encodes CASSVGYGRHNIQYF.